One sample yielded the 16 T cell receptor beta chains listed below, sequenced in a study of T-cell reconstitution after alpha-beta-depleted transplantation in children. Study-wide results and limits: T-cell counts and diversity at one year post-transplant came mainly from newly produced T cells.

The TCRbeta library incorporated unique molecular identifiers. TCRdb reprocessed the PCR reads with MiXCR, giving one entry per CDR3 protein. The data show about 300,000 distinct CDR3 sequences, approximately 7.3% seen once. No antigen has been assigned to these receptors. This sample comprised peripheral blood, obtained 360 days after TCRalphabeta/CD19-depleted stem cell transplant. These receptor sequences come from a female patient aged 2-15 years who had a stem cell transplant for Fanconi anemia, so the T cells may come from the graft donor.

Regarding this clonotype: It may be a read error: a sequence one base away is much more abundant. The rearrangement links TRBV3-1 to TRBJ2-7; D gene uncertain. This CDR3 has 15 amino acids. Germline V lookup: CDR1 LGHDT, CDR2 YNNKEL (reference sequence). The CDR3 spells CATSQEGRPWYEQYF. DNA for the CDR3: TGTGCCACCAGCCAAGAAGGACGCCCATGGTACGAGCAGTACTTC.

This clonotype was found many times. The chain combines TRBV20-1 with TRBJ2-3; D not resolved. V was cut by 5 bases and J by 6 bases, with 9 bases left in between. CDR3 length equals 11 residues. Germline V CDR1 and CDR2: DFQATT, SNEGSKA (reference sequence). The CDR3 nucleotides are TGCAGTGCTCCCCCTCAGGATACGCAGTATTTT. Its protein product is CSAPPQDTQYF.

This clonotype was counted at least ten times. The chain links TRBV20-1 to TRBJ2-1; no clear D gene. Germline lookup yields CDR1 DFQATT and CDR2 SNEGSKA (reference sequence). V lost 3 bases, J lost 6 bases, and 6 bases lay in between. This CDR3 region has 11 residues. The CDR3, as DNA: TGCAGTGCTAGTGCCCCCAATGAGCAGTTCTTC. Amino acid sequence: CSASAPNEQFF.

The table lists this clonotype with many counts. This chain connects TRBV12-3 or TRBV12-4 to TRBJ1-2; the D is unclear. V was pared by 3 bases and J by 0 bases, with 17 bases between. The CDR3 spans 17 residues. The CDR3 region has the DNA TGTGCCAGCAGTTTGACCTCCATGGGTTGGTCTAACTATGGCTACACCTTC. As protein: CASSLTSMGWSNYGYTF.

This clonotype appeared a few times. The chain joins TRBV3-1 to TRBJ2-1, with TRBD2 identical over 8 bases. V was clipped by 1 base and J by 6 bases; unmatched bases: 14. The germline CDR1 and CDR2 sequences are LGHDT and YNNKEL (reference sequence). The CDR3 spans 18 residues. DNA for the CDR3: TGTGCCAGCAGCCAAGTTTTCGGGGGGGCCGTCCGGGGCAATGAGCAGTTCTTC. Its protein is CASSQVFGGAVRGNEQFF.

At least ten counts were recorded for this clonotype. V and J are TRBV5-1 and TRBJ1-1; no clear D gene. The CDR3 has 14 residues. With 0 bases removed from V and 1 base from J, the gap between germline ends came to 7 bases. The germline V gene has CDR1 SGHRS and CDR2 YFSETQ. CDR3 protein: CASSLARQNTEAFF. CDR3 in DNA: TGCGCCAGCAGCTTGGCCAGACAGAACACTGAAGCTTTCTTT. The full variable domain, with the rest looked up from reference TRBV5-1 and TRBJ1-1, is KAGVTQTPRYLIKTRGQQVTLSCSPISGHRSVSWYQQTPGQGLQFLFEYFSETQRNKGNFPGRFSGRQFSNSRSEMNVSTLELGDSALYLCASSLARQNTEAFFGQGTRLTVV.

This clonotype was counted many times. This chain joins TRBV12-3 or TRBV12-4 and TRBJ1-5; the match to TRBD1 covers 8 bases. V gave up 3 bases and J gave up 0 bases; unmatched junction bases: 10. The CDR3 is made up of 18 amino acids. Here the CDR3 reads CASSFSLLTGASNQPQHF. In DNA, the CDR3 is TGTGCCAGCAGTTTTAGCCTATTGACAGGGGCTAGCAATCAGCCCCAGCATTTT.

The sample holds many counts of this clonotype. The rearrangement joins TRBV20-1 to TRBJ2-2; tentative D call: TRBD1 (6 bases). Deletions cut 3 bases from V and 1 base from J, with 9 bases between. Germline CDR1 and CDR2: DFQATT and SNEGSKA (reference sequence). CDR3 length equals 14 residues. The DNA for the CDR3 is TGCAGTGCTAGGTTAGGGGGGAACACCGGGGAGCTGTTTTTT. Amino acids: CSARLGGNTGELFF.

This chain joins TRBV6-1 and TRBJ2-1; D uncertain. V shed 5 bases and J shed 2 bases, with 10 bases lying between them. Germline assignment: CDR1 MNHNS and CDR2 SASEGT. This CDR3 has 14 residues. CDR3 protein: CASSTLGTYNEQFF. CDR3 DNA: TGTGCCAGCAGTACCCTGGGAACCTACAATGAGCAGTTCTTC.

Ten or more counts support this clonotype. The J gene is TRBJ1-1, the V gene TRBV29-1; D call uncertain. CDR3 length: 15 residues. V was cut by 6 bases and J by 7 bases, with 24 bases left in between. Germline loops: CDR1 SQVTM, CDR2 ANQGSEA. Here the CDR3 DNA reads TGCAGCGTACCTCCCTCGCTTGACTTAGGGCATGAAGCTTTCTTT. Its protein is CSVPPSLDLGHEAFF.

This clonotype was counted between two and nine times. This rearrangement joins TRBV5-1 to TRBJ2-1, with a tentative D call TRBD1 (6 bases). Trimming pared 3 bases from V and 10 bases from J, leaving 11 bases between. CDR1 and CDR2 (germline): SGHRS, YFSETQ. CDR3 size: 12 residues. The chain's CDR3 is CASSSTGLEQFF. CDR3 coding DNA: TGCGCCAGCAGCTCGACAGGTTTAGAGCAGTTCTTC.

This clonotype was detected ten times or more. V usage is TRBV11-2 and J usage is TRBJ2-3; the D gene is possibly TRBD2 (6 bases). V was clipped by 2 bases and J by 7 bases, with 13 bases between them. The CDR3 contains 14 residues. Germline values: CDR1 SGHAT, CDR2 FQNNGV. CDR3 coding DNA: TGTGCCAGCAGCTTACTAGCGAGGGAAAATACGCAGTATTTT. It yields the protein CASSLLARENTQYF.

This clonotype has ten or more counts. The chain couples TRBV2 to TRBJ2-7; D ambiguous. Germline CDR1 is SNHLY and CDR2 is FYNNEI. The CDR3 loop spans 14 amino acids. Trimming cost V 5 bases and J 2 bases, with 13 bases left between them. CDR3 nucleotide sequence: TGTGCCAGCAGTAGGATGGACGCGGCCTACGAGCAGTACTTC. This translates into CASSRMDAAYEQYF.

This clonotype was detected ten times or more. J is TRBJ2-1 and V is TRBV11-3, with D perhaps given as TRBD1 or TRBD2 (5 bases each). Germline-derived CDR1 and CDR2 are SGHNT and YENEEA. V was pared by 1 base and J by 6 bases, with 22 bases between. The CDR3 covers 18 residues. The CDR3 coding sequence is TGTGCCAGCAGCTTAGGGTTTGGGGGTTTCCCCCAGTTCAATGAGCAGTTCTTC. It specifies CASSLGFGGFPQFNEQFF.

The chain joins TRBV2 to TRBJ2-7; TRBD2 matches 8 bases. With V trimmed by 4 bases and J by 3 bases, 5 bases remained unmatched. In germline, CDR1 is SNHLY, CDR2 FYNNEI. CDR3 length: 14 amino acids. The CDR3 bases are TGTGCCAGCAGTGTAACTAGCGGCGGCTACGAGCAGTACGTC. Its protein is CASSVTSGGYEQYV.

In this sample, this clonotype turned up many times. This sequence joins TRBV5-6 and TRBJ1-1; 7 bases are a match to TRBD1. Unmatched junction bases numbered 7, after V lost 4 bases and J lost 1 base. This CDR3 has 15 residues. The germline CDR1 and CDR2 sequences are SGHDT and YYEEEE. CDR3 in DNA: TGTGCCAGCAGCCTCGTCCGGACAGGGAACACTGAAGCTTTCTTT. It codes for CASSLVRTGNTEAFF.